A single sample is the source of the 30 T cell receptor beta chains below, sequenced in a study of cytomegalovirus exposure and HLA in healthy donors. The PCR used 60 Vbeta and 13 Jbeta primers. The assay was immunoSEQ multiplex PCR, and TCRdb's table has in-frame clones only and misses some. The sample comprises around 41,000 clones, roughly half of which are singletons, and 5.5% to 7% rests with the top ten. The sequencing sample was made of PBMCs. The receptors here all came from a man aged 55 to 70 in good health and CMV-seronegative.

V usage is TRBV6-5 and J usage is TRBJ2-2; TRBD2 matches at 10 bases. There are 14 residues in the CDR3. CDR1 is MNHEY and CDR2 is SVGAGI in the germline V gene. V lost 6 bases to trimming and J lost 4 bases; unmatched junction nucleotides: 2. Here the CDR3 reads CASRLAGFTGELFF. In DNA, the CDR3 is TGTGCCAGCAGACTAGCGGGGTTCACCGGGGAGCTGTTTTTT.

This clone was detected only a few times. The rearrangement joins TRBV28 to TRBJ1-2; tentative D call: TRBD1 (6 bases). V gave up 2 bases and J gave up 3 bases, with 13 bases separating them. CDR1 and CDR2 (germline): MDHEN, SYDVKM. This CDR3 region has 15 residues. CDR3 in amino acids: CASSLVQGPDYGYTF. The CDR3 bases are TGTGCCAGCAGTTTAGTCCAGGGGCCTGACTATGGCTACACCTTC.

V usage is TRBV2 and J usage is TRBJ2-7; 7 nucleotides line up with TRBD2. This CDR3 is 15 amino acids long. V lost 6 bases and J lost 4; bases outside the gene matches: 12. CDR1 is SNHLY and CDR2 is FYNNEI in the germline V gene. The CDR3 sequence: CASSPAGGRRYEQYF. CDR3 DNA: TGTGCCAGCAGCCCCGCCGGCGGGAGAAGATACGAGCAGTACTTC. Drawing the rest from reference TRBV2 and TRBJ2-7, the complete variable domain is EPEVTQTPSHQVTQMGQEVILRCVPISNHLYFYWYRQILGQKVEFLVSFYNNEISEKSEIFDDQFSVERPDGSNFTLKIRSTKLEDSAMYFCASSPAGGRRYEQYFGPGTRLTVT.

CDR3 in DNA: TGTGCCAGTAGGGATAGAGGAGCCTACTATGGCTACACCTTC. Its translation: CASRDRGAYYGYTF. The chain links TRBV19 to TRBJ1-2; D gene uncertain. The CDR3 is 14 amino acids. CDR1 and CDR2 from the germline V gene are LNHDA and SQIVND (reference sequence). Trimming took off 6 bases at V and 3 bases at J, with 14 bases between the two ends.

V usage is TRBV5-1 and J usage is TRBJ1-1, with 8 nucleotides matching TRBD1. Germline assignment: CDR1 SGHRS and CDR2 YFSETQ. The junction had 7 bases not matched to a gene; V was cut back by 3 bases and J by 3 bases. The length of the CDR3 is 15 residues. The CDR3 sequence is CASSSVTGEDTEAFF. DNA for the CDR3: TGCGCCAGCAGCTCGGTGACAGGGGAAGACACTGAAGCTTTCTTT. The full variable domain, rest sourced from reference TRBV5-1 and TRBJ1-1, is KAGVTQTPRYLIKTRGQQVTLSCSPISGHRSVSWYQQTPGQGLQFLFEYFSETQRNKGNFPGRFSGRQFSNSRSEMNVSTLELGDSALYLCASSSVTGEDTEAFFGQGTRLTVV.

V is TRBV7-2 and J is TRBJ1-1; D possibly corresponds to TRBD1 (6 bases). The CDR3 totals 17 residues. Trimming removed 4 bases from V and 5 bases from J, with 23 bases in between. Germline assignment: CDR1 SGHTA and CDR2 FQGNSA. CDR3: CASSSSRGGSFGTEAFF. CDR3 nucleotides: TGTGCCAGCAGCTCCTCTCGGGGGGGCAGTTTCGGAACTGAAGCTTTCTTT.

The chain joins TRBV5-6 to TRBJ1-2; 11 positions agree with TRBD1. V shed 2 bases, J shed 2 bases, and the junction held 8 bases outside the gene matches. CDR1 is SGHDT, CDR2 YYEEEE, per germline. The CDR3 length is 17 residues. The CDR3 reads CASSFVGQGAGNYGYTF. CDR3 coding DNA: TGTGCCAGCAGCTTCGTCGGACAGGGGGCAGGGAACTATGGCTACACCTTC.

V is TRBV2 and J is TRBJ1-2, with D possibly being TRBD1 (5 bases). CDR1 and CDR2 (germline): SNHLY, FYNNEI. The CDR3 is made up of 14 amino acids. Trimming took off 3 bases at V and 2 bases at J, with 10 bases between the two ends. The DNA for the CDR3 is TGTGCCAGCAGTGAGTGGCAGGGCAACTATGGCTACACCTTC. It yields the protein CASSEWQGNYGYTF.

The chain links TRBV28 to TRBJ2-3; 9 bases align to TRBD2. With V trimmed by 3 bases and J by 6 bases, 7 bases remained unmatched. The CDR3 spans 15 residues. In germline, CDR1 is MDHEN, CDR2 SYDVKM. The CDR3 region is CASSFGGRAGDTQYF. The CDR3 nucleotides are TGTGCCAGCAGTTTTGGCGGGAGGGCCGGGGATACGCAGTATTTT.

The chain links TRBV6-1 to TRBJ2-7, with TRBD1 matching over 10 bases. V shed 0 bases, J shed 6 bases, and the junction held 5 bases outside the gene matches. Germline CDR1 MNHNS, CDR2 SASEGT. This CDR3 is 15 amino acids long. Here the CDR3 DNA reads TGTGCCAGCAGTGAAGCTGGGACAGGGGCGGCCGAGCAGTACTTC. Its protein product is CASSEAGTGAAEQYF.

This rearrangement joins TRBV27 to TRBJ1-4, with D possibly TRBD1 on 6 matching bases. Germline V CDR1 and CDR2: MNHEY, SMNVEV (reference sequence). V dropped 6 bases and J dropped 6 bases, with 11 bases sitting between them. The CDR3 is made up of 13 amino acids. CDR3 coding DNA: TGTGCCAGCAGCGGACAGAACGATGAAAAACTGTTTTTT. This sequence encodes CASSGQNDEKLFF.

The chain joins TRBV9 to TRBJ2-2; the match to TRBD2 covers 8 bases. V lost 3 bases to trimming and J lost 4 bases; unmatched junction nucleotides: 5. This CDR3 region has 15 residues. Germline CDR1 SGDLS, CDR2 YYNGEE. CDR3: CASSASGTSTGELFF. The CDR3 DNA is TGTGCCAGCAGCGCCTCCGGGACTAGCACCGGGGAGCTGTTTTTT.

The rearrangement uses TRBV19 and TRBJ1-5; 7 bases match TRBD1. Germline V lookup: CDR1 LNHDA, CDR2 SQIVND (reference sequence). Trimming at V came to 0 bases and at J to 4 bases, leaving 3 bases not matched to a gene. CDR3 size: 15 residues. DNA of the CDR3: TGTGCCAGTAGTATAGAAGGGGGCCGGAATCAGCCCCAGCATTTT. It codes for CASSIEGGRNQPQHF.

J is TRBJ1-2 and V is TRBV15; maybe TRBD1 (5 bases). The CDR3 length is 15 residues. Germline CDR1 is LNHNV and CDR2 is YYDKDF (reference sequence). V lost 5 bases, J lost 4 bases, and 17 bases lay in between. The CDR3 here is CATSRSRGEPYGYTF. The CDR3 nucleotides are TGTGCCACCAGCCGAAGTCGGGGGGAACCCTATGGCTACACCTTC.

This chain uses TRBV5-4 with TRBJ2-2, with 11 bases that match TRBD2. Germline V lookup: CDR1 SGHNT, CDR2 YYREEE (reference sequence). V lost 4 bases, J lost 8 bases, and 10 bases stayed unmatched. The CDR3 sequence is 16 residues long. The CDR3 bases are TGTGCCAGCAGCCTGGTAGCGGGAGGGGCCGCGGGGGAGCTGTTTTTT. Its translation: CASSLVAGGAAGELFF.

This rearrangement joins TRBV2 to TRBJ2-5, with 8 nucleotides matching TRBD1. Per germline, CDR1 SNHLY and CDR2 FYNNEI. After removal of 10 bases from V and 4 bases from J, the junction contained 11 bases not matched to a gene. The CDR3 spans 14 residues. CDR3 sequence: CAIPTGAGRETQYF. CDR3 nucleotides: TGTGCCATCCCGACAGGGGCTGGACGAGAGACCCAGTACTTC.

CDR3 loop: CASSMGQDTDTQYF. The CDR3 nucleotides are TGTGCCAGCAGTATGGGACAGGACACAGATACGCAGTATTTT. V usage is TRBV28 and J usage is TRBJ2-3, with 8 bases matching TRBD1. Germline-derived CDR1 and CDR2 are MDHEN and SYDVKM. The J segment lost 2 bases and the V segment lost 5 bases, leaving 3 bases of the junction unmatched. The CDR3 runs to 14 residues.

The V gene is TRBV27, the J gene TRBJ2-7; 8 nucleotides agree with TRBD2. Germline-derived CDR1 and CDR2 are MNHEY and SMNVEV (reference sequence). J was trimmed by 7 bases and V by 2 bases; bases with no gene match: 10. The CDR3 consists of 15 residues. CDR3 DNA sequence: TGTGCCAGCAGTTTACTACTAGCGGCCCAGAGGGAGCAGTACTTC. It yields the protein CASSLLLAAQREQYF.

In its sample, this clone was seen a few times. V gene TRBV5-1 combines with J gene TRBJ1-2, with D perhaps matching TRBD1 (6 bases). Between the trimmed V and J ends, which lost 0 bases and 8 bases, there was a span of 11 bases. Germline CDR1 SGHRS, CDR2 YFSETQ. The CDR3 loop spans 13 amino acids. The CDR3 DNA reads as TGCGCCAGCAGCTTGGCCCCAGGGGACGGCTACACCTTC. Amino acid sequence: CASSLAPGDGYTF.

This clone was observed a few times. This chain links TRBV19 with TRBJ1-1, with D perhaps matching TRBD1 (5 bases). CDR1 is LNHDA and CDR2 is SQIVND in the germline V gene (reference sequence). The CDR3 covers 13 residues. The V and J ends lost 10 bases and 0 bases respectively, with 12 bases between them. For the CDR3, the DNA is TGTGCCACCGCGGGACCGATGAACACTGAAGCTTTCTTT. This sequence encodes CATAGPMNTEAFF.

The V and J genes are TRBV11-2 and TRBJ1-1, with 7 bases identical to TRBD1. Germline V lookup: CDR1 SGHAT, CDR2 FQNNGV. V lost 5 bases to trimming and J lost 9 bases; unmatched junction nucleotides: 3. The CDR3 is 11 amino acids. CDR3 nucleotides: TGTGCCAGCAGCCTAAGGGGGCAAGCTTTCTTT. Translated, it gives CASSLRGQAFF.

V gene TRBV28 combines with J gene TRBJ2-2, with 8 bases fitting TRBD1. CDR3 length: 13 residues. Losses at the gene ends were 8 bases for V and 5 bases for J; bases not matched to a gene: 4. The V gene's germline CDR1 is MDHEN and CDR2 SYDVKM. The CDR3 reads CASQGARTGELFF. DNA for the CDR3: TGTGCCAGCCAGGGGGCGAGGACCGGGGAGCTGTTTTTT.

The rearrangement uses TRBV7-2 and TRBJ1-1; possibly TRBD1 for D (5 bases). V lost 5 bases, J lost 5 bases, and 12 bases lay in between. This CDR3 contains 13 residues. In germline, CDR1 is SGHTA, CDR2 FQGNSA. DNA of the CDR3: TGTGCCAGCAGCCCCCAGGGAGGAACTGAAGCTTTCTTT. Translated: CASSPQGGTEAFF.

The rearrangement links TRBV9 to TRBJ2-1; 13 bases map to TRBD2. Losses at the gene ends were 5 bases for V and 8 bases for J; bases not matched to a gene: 7. The CDR3 has 15 residues. Looked up from germline, CDR1 is SGDLS and CDR2 is YYNGEE. The CDR3 is CASSTTSGRAHEQFF. CDR3 bases: TGTGCCAGCAGTACTACTAGCGGGAGGGCTCATGAGCAGTTCTTC.

CDR3 DNA sequence: TGTGCAAGTCGCTTCTGGGGGCTATTGAAGGCCGAGCAGTACTTC. It yields the protein CASRFWGLLKAEQYF. V gene TRBV12-2 combines with J gene TRBJ2-7; the table's D call, TRBD1, has no DNA check behind it. TRBV12-2 is given as a pseudogene. The CDR3 is 15 amino acids.

Only a few counts were recorded for this clone. Written as DNA, the CDR3 is TGTGCCTGGAGTTCTGTCACTAACTTATATGGCTACACCTTC. Its translation is CAWSSVTNLYGYTF. This chain uses TRBV30 with TRBJ1-2; D is uncertain. The CDR3 extends over 14 amino acids. Trimming cost V 2 bases and J 5 bases, with 15 bases left between them. Germline values: CDR1 GTSNPN, CDR2 SVGIG (reference sequence).

Comment on this clone: A junction end diverges from the germline sequence, so it may reflect a read error. The rearrangement uses TRBV13 and TRBJ1-5, with 12 positions matching TRBD1. The CDR3 totals 15 residues. Germline CDR1 and CDR2: PRHDT and FYEKMQ (reference sequence). CDR3 region: CASSIGTGGTQPQHF. The CDR3, as DNA: TGTGCCAGCAGCATAGGGACAGGGGGCACTCAGCCCCAGCATTTT. The full variable domain, completed using reference TRBV13 and TRBJ1-5, is AAGVIQSPRHLIKEKRETATLKCYPIPRHDTVYWYQQGPGQDPQFLISFYEKMQSDKGSIPDRFSAQQFSDYHSELNMSSLELGDSALYFCASSIGTGGTQPQHFGDGTRLSIL.

This chain uses TRBV14 with TRBJ1-1; D not certain. V was trimmed by 1 base and J by 6 bases, leaving 9 bases between them. From germline, CDR1 is SGHDN and CDR2 FVKESK. The CDR3 consists of 13 residues. The CDR3 region is CASSQALRSEAFF. DNA for the CDR3: TGTGCCAGCAGCCAAGCTCTGCGGTCTGAAGCTTTCTTT.

The chain combines TRBV10-3 with TRBJ2-7, with a tentative D call TRBD1 (6 bases). V lost 3 bases and J lost 1, with 13 bases in between. CDR1 and CDR2 from the germline V gene are ENHRY and SYGVKD. The CDR3 length is 15 residues. In nucleotides, the CDR3 is TGTGCCATCAGTGACCCCCAACAGGGTTCCTACGAGCAGTACTTC. It codes for CAISDPQQGSYEQYF.

This clone was counted ten times or more. The gene calls are TRBV5-4 and TRBJ2-7; D gene ambiguous. Germline values: CDR1 SGHNT, CDR2 YYREEE (reference sequence). This CDR3 contains 13 residues. Trimming took 5 bases from V and 1 from J, leaving 10 bases between them. The chain's CDR3 is CASSLQPSYEQYF. The CDR3, as DNA: TGTGCCAGCAGTTTACAGCCTTCCTACGAGCAGTACTTC. Combining the CDR3 with reference TRBV5-4 and TRBJ2-7 gives the whole variable domain ETGVTQSPTHLIKTRGQQVTLRCSSQSGHNTVSWYQQALGQGPQFIFQYYREEENGRGNFPPRFSGLQFPNYSSELNVNALELDDSALYLCASSLQPSYEQYFGPGTRLTVT.